One and the same sample provided the 19 T cell receptor beta chains below, sequenced in a study of blood T cell repertoires in COVID-19. The table came from immunoSEQ multiplex PCR; TCRdb's copy has only in-frame clones and leaves some out. This sample has 220,000 or so clones; roughly 83% occur once, and the top ten carry around 2.1%. The sample taken for sequencing was PBMCs or T cells enriched from blood (not recorded which). Receptor source: a woman between 45 and 60 years old who had recovered from COVID-19.

This clone was observed a few times. The rearrangement links TRBV7-9 to TRBJ1-2, with 11 bases fitting TRBD1. From germline, CDR1 is SEHNR and CDR2 FQNEAQ (reference sequence). The CDR3 totals 14 residues. V lost 7 bases and J lost 5; bases outside the gene matches: 6. As DNA, the CDR3 is TGTGCCAGCACCTGGGACAGGGGGGTATATGGCTACACCTTC. It is translated as CASTWDRGVYGYTF.

In DNA, the CDR3 is TGTGCCAGCAGCCCAAGGACTAGCGGGAGGGATGAGCAGTTCTTC. Encoded protein: CASSPRTSGRDEQFF. The J gene is TRBJ2-1, the V gene TRBV13; TRBD2 agrees at 15 bases. Per germline, CDR1 PRHDT and CDR2 FYEKMQ (reference sequence). The V gene end was trimmed by 5 bases and the J gene end by 8 bases; junction bases not matched to a gene: 4. This CDR3 is 15 amino acids long. Drawing the rest from reference TRBV13 and TRBJ2-1, the complete variable domain is AAGVIQSPRHLIKEKRETATLKCYPIPRHDTVYWYQQGPGQDPQFLISFYEKMQSDKGSIPDRFSAQQFSDYHSELNMSSLELGDSALYFCASSPRTSGRDEQFFGPGTRLTVL.

The gene calls are TRBV28 and TRBJ1-2, with D unclear. CDR3 length: 14 residues. The germline V gene encodes CDR1 MDHEN and CDR2 SYDVKM. The V gene lost 2 bases and the J gene lost 0 bases, with 7 bases spanning the gap. The CDR3 spells CASSLPGSNYGYTF. The CDR3 DNA reads as TGTGCCAGCAGTTTACCCGGTTCTAACTATGGCTACACCTTC.

The chain carries TRBV5-4 and TRBJ1-2; 11 bases line up with TRBD1. J gave up 2 bases and V 3 bases, and 3 bases lay outside the gene matches. The CDR3 is made up of 15 amino acids. Germline V lookup: CDR1 SGHNT, CDR2 YYREEE (reference sequence). CDR3 amino acids: CASSYGDRGNYGYTF. The CDR3 DNA sequence: TGTGCCAGCAGCTACGGGGACAGGGGGAACTATGGCTACACCTTC.

The rearrangement links TRBV6-5 to TRBJ1-2; 8 nucleotides align to TRBD1. The length of the CDR3 is 15 residues. After removal of 6 bases from V and 1 base from J, the junction contained 7 bases not matched to a gene. Germline V gene sequence: CDR1 MNHEY, CDR2 SVGAGI. This chain's CDR3 is CASSLQGAGNYGYTF. The CDR3 DNA is TGTGCCAGCAGCCTTCAGGGGGCTGGTAACTATGGCTACACCTTC.

V is TRBV5-4 and J is TRBJ2-3; D remains unclear. Germline values: CDR1 SGHNT, CDR2 YYREEE (reference sequence). Trimming took 4 bases from V and 6 from J, leaving 9 bases between them. CDR3 length: 12 residues. CDR3 nucleotide sequence: TGTGCCAGCAGCCAGTTAGCCGATACGCAGTATTTT. This translates into CASSQLADTQYF.

The rearrangement links TRBV6-5 to TRBJ1-2, with D possibly TRBD1 on 5 matching bases. The CDR3 is 12 amino acids. Between the trimmed V and J ends, which lost 7 bases and 4 bases, there was a span of 10 bases. From germline, CDR1 is MNHEY and CDR2 SVGAGI. CDR3 sequence reads: CASTGDSYGYTF. The CDR3 DNA is TGTGCCAGCACCGGAGACAGCTATGGCTACACCTTC.

The chain carries TRBV9 and TRBJ2-7, with 10 bases identical to TRBD2. With 0 bases clipped from V and 3 bases from J, the junction kept 3 bases outside the gene matches. The length of the CDR3 is 15 residues. Germline loops: CDR1 SGDLS, CDR2 YYNGEE. The CDR3 DNA sequence: TGTGCCAGCAGCGTAGGGACTAGCGGTAACTACGAGCAGTACTTC. Translating gives CASSVGTSGNYEQYF.

In DNA, the CDR3 is TGTGCCAGCAGCAAAAGGGCCGCGGGGACTAGCGGGGGGTTAGCCAAAAACATTCAGTACTTC. Amino acids: CASSKRAAGTSGGLAKNIQYF. The rearrangement links TRBV21-1 to TRBJ2-4; the table's D call TRBD2 went unverified against the DNA. TRBV21-1 is designated a pseudogene. The CDR3 sequence is 21 residues long.

V and J are TRBV15 and TRBJ2-3; a weak D match, TRBD2 (6 bases). Trimming stripped 0 bases from V and 12 bases from J, with 13 bases between. The CDR3 loop spans 13 amino acids. Germline values: CDR1 LNHNV, CDR2 YYDKDF (reference sequence). The CDR3 loop reads CATSRDNGGAQYF. The CDR3 bases are TGTGCCACCAGCAGAGATAATGGAGGGGCACAGTATTTT.

The chain joins TRBV19 to TRBJ1-1; D unclear. The CDR3 spans 16 residues. V was cut by 1 base and J by 4 bases, with 16 bases left in between. CDR1 and CDR2 (germline): LNHDA, SQIVND (reference sequence). The CDR3, as DNA: TGTGCCAGTAGTATAGCCCTCCCGGGAGGGAGCACTGAAGCTTTCTTT. This encodes CASSIALPGGSTEAFF.

This sequence joins TRBV2 and TRBJ1-3; perhaps TRBD1 as D (5 bases). Germline CDR1 reads SNHLY; CDR2 reads FYNNEI. The CDR3 is made up of 12 amino acids. V shed 6 bases and J shed 6 bases, with 9 bases lying between them. The CDR3 spells CASRKGANTIYF. In DNA, the CDR3 is TGTGCCAGCAGGAAAGGGGCAAACACCATATATTTT.

The CDR3 region is CASSDPGVRTEAFF. The DNA for the CDR3 is TGTGCCAGCAGTGACCCGGGGGTTCGAACTGAAGCTTTCTTT. The rearrangement uses TRBV6-2 or TRBV6-3 and TRBJ1-1; D is perhaps TRBD1 (5 bases). Germline CDR1 is MNHEY and CDR2 is SVGEGT. Between the trimmed V and J ends, which lost 5 bases and 5 bases, there was a span of 15 bases. CDR3 length: 14 residues.

The gene calls are TRBV4-3 and TRBJ1-6, with D possibly matching TRBD1 (6 bases). CDR3 length: 14 amino acids. Germline V CDR1 and CDR2: LGHNA, YSLEER. Trimming cost V 4 bases and J 9 bases, with 13 bases left between them. The CDR3 sequence is CASSLGTLTSPLHF. The CDR3 DNA reads as TGCGCCAGCAGCCTTGGGACATTGACTTCACCCCTCCACTTT.

The rearrangement uses TRBV5-4 and TRBJ1-1, with a possible D match to TRBD1 (6 bases). V dropped 2 bases and J dropped 0 bases, with 23 bases sitting between them. There are 19 residues in the CDR3. Germline V gene data show CDR1 as SGHNT and CDR2 as YYREEE (reference sequence). The CDR3 region is CASSLFSLNWTEMNTEAFF. The CDR3 DNA is TGTGCCAGCAGCTTATTCTCCCTGAACTGGACAGAGATGAACACTGAAGCTTTCTTT.

The CDR3 coding sequence is TGTGCCAGCACCTTAGATTGGAGAGGAAACACTGAAGCTTTCTTT. This encodes CASTLDWRGNTEAFF. This chain joins TRBV6-5 and TRBJ1-1; no definite D call. This CDR3 spans 15 amino acids. Trimming took off 7 bases at V and 2 bases at J, with 17 bases between the two ends. Germline V CDR1 and CDR2: MNHEY, SVGAGI.

This chain joins TRBV18 and TRBJ2-7; 12 bases align to TRBD1. Unmatched junction bases numbered 7, after V lost 3 bases and J lost 7 bases. The CDR3 length is 15 residues. Germline V gene sequence: CDR1 KGHSH, CDR2 LQKENI. The CDR3 reads CASSPPGQGALEQYF. In DNA, the CDR3 is TGTGCCAGCTCACCCCCGGGACAGGGGGCGTTGGAGCAGTACTTC.

In nucleotides, the CDR3 is TGTGCCAGCAGCCCGCTAAATAATGGAAACACCATATATTTT. Amino acids: CASSPLNNGNTIYF. The chain links TRBV5-5 to TRBJ1-3; D call uncertain. V was shortened by 4 bases and J by 3 bases, with 11 bases between the two germline ends. The V gene's germline CDR1 is SGHKS and CDR2 YYEKEE (reference sequence). The CDR3 length is 14 residues. Filled out from reference TRBV5-5 and TRBJ1-3, the complete variable domain reads DAGVTQSPTHLIKTRGQQVTLRCSPISGHKSVSWYQQVLGQGPQFIFQYYEKEERGRGNFPDRFSARQFPNYSSELNVNALLLGDSALYLCASSPLNNGNTIYFGEGSWLTVV.

The rearrangement links TRBV9 to TRBJ2-2, with D perhaps TRBD1 (5 bases). The CDR3 has 13 residues. Germline lookup yields CDR1 SGDLS and CDR2 YYNGEE. Trimming cost V 5 bases and J 4 bases, with 9 bases left between them. In DNA, the CDR3 is TGTGCCAGCAGGCCGACAGTCACCGGGGAGCTGTTTTTT. Protein sequence: CASRPTVTGELFF.